Listed below are T cell receptor beta chains from one sample, sequenced in a study of blood T cell repertoires in COVID-19. Using immunoSEQ multiplex PCR, the repertoire was profiled, and TCRdb retains in-frame clones only, with some absent. This sample has about 180,000 clones, with about 75% found just once. Sequencing was carried out using peripheral blood. Receptors originate from a woman in her seventies with acute or convalescent COVID-19. Each CDR3 is given with its conserved first and last residue.

J: TRBJ2-7
V: TRBV6-5
CDR3: CASSYLARADYEQYF

J: TRBJ1-3
V: TRBV6-1
CDR3: CASSEDRVYGNTIYF

J: TRBJ2-1
V: TRBV7-3
CDR3: CASSLFASGTTEQFF

J: TRBJ2-5
V: TRBV24-1
CDR3: CATSDPHRVETQYF

J: TRBJ2-2
V: TRBV6-5
CDR3: CATGGRGDTGELFF

J: TRBJ2-7
V: TRBV6-1
CDR3: CASSEAIGLYEQYF

J: TRBJ2-5
V: TRBV6-2/TRBV6-3
CDR3: CASSNLAPLASQETQYF

J: TRBJ1-2
V: TRBV9
CDR3: CASSVGARDAGNYGYTF

J: TRBJ2-7
V: TRBV5-8
CDR3: CASSFTSGYSYEQYF

J: TRBJ2-7
V: TRBV5-1
CDR3: CASSFQREGTYEQYF

J: TRBJ2-2
V: TRBV10-1
CDR3: CASSVGRDPGELFF

J: TRBJ2-7
V: TRBV2
CDR3: CASKGYRVYEQYF

J: TRBJ1-3
V: TRBV7-9
CDR3: CASSPSGSSGNTIYF

J: TRBJ2-7
V: TRBV2
CDR3: CASSEEVQGFVEQYF

J: TRBJ2-3
V: TRBV6-4
CDR3: CASSMTTLDTQYF

J: TRBJ2-1
V: TRBV4-1
CDR3: CASSQGNSLSYNEQFF

J: TRBJ2-3
V: TRBV6-5
CDR3: CASRPYSGHTDTQYF

J: TRBJ2-7
V: TRBV7-8
CDR3: CASSLAIGDRGGFYEQYF

J: TRBJ2-7
V: TRBV10-2
CDR3: CASANWAGGSPYEQYF

J: TRBJ2-3
V: TRBV30
CDR3: CAWSVSTSGSTDTQYF

J: TRBJ2-3
V: TRBV7-9
CDR3: CASSSSRTDTQYF

J: TRBJ2-5
V: TRBV7-9
CDR3: CASSLAGGQETQYF

J: TRBJ1-6
V: TRBV6-1
CDR3: CASSEIQGSLSPLHF

J: TRBJ1-2
V: TRBV30
CDR3: CAWNRDSYGYTF

J: TRBJ1-1
V: TRBV7-2
CDR3: CASSLESPGSNTEAFF

J: TRBJ2-7
V: TRBV27
CDR3: CASSLKGHRGLTYEQYF

J: TRBJ1-6
V: TRBV9
CDR3: CASSRSTGGTSPLHF

J: TRBJ2-1
V: TRBV7-8
CDR3: CASSLADRAVPYNEQFF

J: TRBJ2-2
V: TRBV5-4
CDR3: CASSFAASGTGELFF

J: TRBJ2-3
V: TRBV10-3
CDR3: CAISVSGTDTQYF

J: TRBJ2-1
V: TRBV11-3
CDR3: CASSLRGGSNEQFF

J: TRBJ1-5
V: TRBV12-3/TRBV12-4
CDR3: CASSKTGNQPQHF

J: TRBJ1-6
V: TRBV6-5
CDR3: CASSRTRENSPLHF

J: TRBJ2-3
V: TRBV5-5
CDR3: CASSKDRAVSDTQYF

J: TRBJ1-2
V: TRBV3-1/TRBV3-2
CDR3: CASSQWGVSNYGYTF